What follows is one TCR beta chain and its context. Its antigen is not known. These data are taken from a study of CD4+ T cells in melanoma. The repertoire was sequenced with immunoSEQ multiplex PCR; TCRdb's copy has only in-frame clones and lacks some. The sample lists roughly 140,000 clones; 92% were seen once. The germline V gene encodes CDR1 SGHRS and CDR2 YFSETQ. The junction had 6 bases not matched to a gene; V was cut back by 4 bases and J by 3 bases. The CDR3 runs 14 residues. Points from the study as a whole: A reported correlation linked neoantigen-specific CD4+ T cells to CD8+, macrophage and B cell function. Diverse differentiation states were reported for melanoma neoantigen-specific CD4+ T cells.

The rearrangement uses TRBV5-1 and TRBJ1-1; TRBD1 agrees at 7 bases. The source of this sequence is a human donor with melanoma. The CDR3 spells CASSDPGGDTEAFF. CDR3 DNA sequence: TGCGCCAGCAGCGACCCAGGGGGGGACACTGAAGCTTTCTTT.